The T cell receptor beta chain under discussion was sequenced for a study of T cells after yellow fever vaccination. As for the study in general: The fractions with low cell numbers were processed using SMART-Seq v4 Ultra Low Input.

This clonotype was observed once. Its antigen is still unknown. Study outcomes and limitations: Among all clonotypes, a small share was observed in both CD4 and CD8 compartments. Post-booster repertoires again held most primary-vaccination clones (about 95% CD4, over 80% CD8). Abundant clonotypes from the bulk population could contaminate FACS-sorted repertoires.

Via MiXCR, TCRdb re-called the 5' RACE reads, giving one row per CDR3 protein. The table has roughly 520,000 distinct CDR3 sequences, 20% to 25% seen once; the top ten hold approximately 16%. The CDR3 consists of 16 residues. Trimming removed 6 bases from V and 5 bases from J; junction bases left unmatched: 11. CDR1 ENHRY and CDR2 SYGVKD come from the germline V gene. Material: PBMCs, obtained approximately 22 days after the first yellow fever vaccination. The V gene is TRBV10-3, the J gene TRBJ2-7, with 12 bases aligning to TRBD1. This TCR was sampled from a man aged 18 to 30 who received the YFV17D yellow fever vaccine. This CDR3 is CAISPGQGAFGNEQYF. In DNA, the CDR3 is TGTGCCATCAGCCCGGGACAGGGGGCATTCGGCAACGAGCAGTACTTC.